This entry describes one T cell receptor (beta chain). The sample belongs to a study of blood T cell repertoires in COVID-19. At the level of the study: Collection of acute and convalescent COVID-19 samples took place in the United States, Italy and Spain. PBMCs, B-cell-depleted T cells, or T cells provided the cDNA or gDNA that made up the material.

CDR1 and CDR2 from the germline V gene are LNHDA and SQIVND (reference sequence). There are 17 residues in the CDR3. With 5 bases removed from V and 1 base from J, the gap between germline ends came to 17 bases. Authors' processing steps: Reference gene primers were amplified, and this amplification served to estimate nucleated cell counts. The repertoire was sequenced with immunoSEQ multiplex PCR; TCRdb's copy has only in-frame clones and lacks some. V and J calls and clone size follow that table, whereas D and trimming were derived from the DNA. The table lists approximately 67,000 clones, roughly nine tenths of them singletons, with approximately 19% in the top ten.

The chain joins TRBV19 to TRBJ2-2, with D possibly being TRBD1 (6 bases). The sequenced material came from peripheral blood. The receptor comes from a woman older than 75 with acute or convalescent COVID-19. CDR3 DNA sequence: TGTGCCAGTAGTGAACAGGGATTCGGTGGGAACACCGGGGAGCTGTTTTTT. Amino acid sequence: CASSEQGFGGNTGELFF.